The next 19 T cell receptor beta chains were all read from a single sample in a study of T cells after somatic rescue of genetic block. Some clones are missing from TCRdb's copy, which holds only in-frame ones; the method was immunoSEQ multiplex PCR. The sample consists of roughly 58,000 clones, 95% to 96% of them appearing once. The material sequenced was peripheral blood mononuclear cells (PBMCs). These receptors all come from a child younger than two.

V and J are TRBV6-5 and TRBJ2-7; 8 positions match TRBD1. The germline V gene has CDR1 MNHEY and CDR2 SVGAGI. This CDR3 spans 15 amino acids. V shed 7 bases, J shed 1 base, and the junction held 9 bases outside the gene matches. This CDR3 is CASTPGGVGSYEQYF. The CDR3 bases are TGTGCCAGCACTCCAGGGGGCGTAGGGTCCTACGAGCAGTACTTC.

The V and J genes are TRBV30 and TRBJ2-1, with 8 bases matching TRBD2. CDR3 length equals 14 residues. Germline V gene sequence: CDR1 GTSNPN, CDR2 SVGIG (reference sequence). The V segment lost 1 base and the J segment 2 bases; nucleotides outside the gene matches: 1. CDR3 protein: CAWSALAAYNEQFF. CDR3 nucleotide sequence: TGTGCCTGGAGTGCACTAGCGGCCTACAATGAGCAGTTCTTC.

DNA for the CDR3: TGCGCCAGCAGCTTGGACAGCAATCAGCCCCAGCATTTT. Translated: CASSLDSNQPQHF. V usage is TRBV5-1 and J usage is TRBJ1-5; D unresolved. V lost 0 bases to trimming and J lost 1 base, with 2 bases between them. In germline, CDR1 is SGHRS, CDR2 YFSETQ. The length of the CDR3 is 13 residues.

The gene calls are TRBV7-2 and TRBJ2-1; D might be TRBD2 (6 bases). V dropped 5 bases and J dropped 0 bases, with 20 bases sitting between them. The CDR3 runs to 18 residues. Germline V gene sequence: CDR1 SGHTA, CDR2 FQGNSA. The CDR3 coding sequence is TGTGCCAGCAGCCCCCAGTGGGAGGCCCCGAGCTCCTACAATGAGCAGTTCTTC. Protein sequence: CASSPQWEAPSSYNEQFF.

This chain uses TRBV11-2 with TRBJ2-3, with 7 bases identical to TRBD2. V lost 8 bases, J lost 1 base, and 0 bases stayed unmatched. This CDR3 contains 12 residues. Germline V gene data show CDR1 as SGHAT and CDR2 as FQNNGV. The CDR3 DNA reads TGTGCCAGCGCGGGAGGCACAGATACGCAGTATTTT. It specifies CASAGGTDTQYF. Full variable domain (outside the CDR3, taken from reference TRBV11-2 and TRBJ2-3): EAGVAQSPRYKIIEKRQSVAFWCNPISGHATLYWYQQILGQGPKLLIQFQNNGVVDDSQLPKDRFSAERLKGVDSTLKIQPAKLEDSAVYLCASAGGTDTQYFGPGTRLTVL.

This chain links TRBV28 with TRBJ2-7; D could derive from TRBD1 or TRBD2 (5 bases each). Between the trimmed V and J ends, which lost 5 bases and 0 bases, there was a span of 17 bases. The CDR3 totals 16 residues. Germline CDR1 is MDHEN and CDR2 is SYDVKM. DNA for the CDR3: TGTGCCAGCAGTAGAATACCGGGACGGCGCTCCTACGAGCAGTACTTC. This sequence encodes CASSRIPGRRSYEQYF.

The rearrangement links TRBV18 to TRBJ2-2; unclear D gene. V lost 4 bases and J 0 bases, leaving 9 bases between the germline ends. CDR3 size: 15 residues. CDR1 and CDR2 (germline): KGHSH, LQKENI. In DNA, the CDR3 is TGTGCCAGCTCACTGGTTCACACGAACACCGGGGAGCTGTTTTTT. Translation: CASSLVHTNTGELFF.

This chain uses TRBV21-1 with TRBJ1-2; the table calls TRBD1, which could not be checked here. TRBV21-1 is designated a pseudogene. The CDR3 is 14 amino acids. The CDR3 is CASSRQGANYGYTF. CDR3 nucleotides: TGTGCCAGCAGCAGACAGGGGGCGAACTATGGCTACACCTTC.

The V and J genes are TRBV7-6 and TRBJ2-7, with TRBD2 identical over 12 bases. Per the germline V gene, CDR1 is SGHVS and CDR2 is FNYEAQ. CDR3 length: 16 residues. J gave up 5 bases and V 2 bases, and 7 bases lay outside the gene matches. For the CDR3, the DNA is TGTGCCAGCAGCTTATCTGCGACTAGCGGGAGCAACGAGCAGTACTTC. Its protein is CASSLSATSGSNEQYF.

The chain recombines TRBV29-1 with TRBJ2-2, with 7 bases matching TRBD2. Germline lookup yields CDR1 SQVTM and CDR2 ANQGSEA. Losses at the gene ends were 7 bases for V and 0 bases for J; bases not matched to a gene: 8. The CDR3 is 15 amino acids. The CDR3 bases are TGCAGCGCTTGGGTAGCGGGTACGAACACCGGGGAGCTGTTTTTT. It yields the protein CSAWVAGTNTGELFF.

The V and J genes are TRBV9 and TRBJ2-2; 14 bases align to TRBD2. CDR1 is SGDLS and CDR2 is YYNGEE in the germline V gene. V lost 5 bases, J lost 5 bases, and 14 bases stayed unmatched. The CDR3 is 19 residues long. Here the CDR3 DNA reads TGTGCCAGCAGATCCCGGGGACTAGCGGGAGTAAGGTTGACCGGGGAGCTGTTTTTT. Translation gives CASRSRGLAGVRLTGELFF.

The chain joins TRBV27 to TRBJ1-1; D is ambiguous. Trimming took off 6 bases at V and 1 base at J, with 9 bases between the two ends. The CDR3 is made up of 13 amino acids. CDR1 and CDR2 (germline): MNHEY, SMNVEV (reference sequence). The CDR3: CASRLTANTEAFF. The CDR3 nucleotides read TGTGCCAGCAGGCTGACGGCGAACACTGAAGCTTTCTTT.

This chain links TRBV10-3 with TRBJ1-1; D gene ambiguous. The CDR3 loop spans 12 amino acids. Germline CDR1 is ENHRY and CDR2 is SYGVKD. V lost 0 bases and J lost 6, with 5 bases in between. CDR3 amino acids: CAISESGPEAFF. The CDR3 DNA is TGTGCCATCAGTGAGTCAGGGCCTGAAGCTTTCTTT.

As to this clone: The CDR3 end shows no conserved phenylalanine or tryptophan, and so a read error is likely. The rearrangement joins TRBV27 to TRBJ2-7, with D perhaps TRBD1 or TRBD2 (6 bases each). The germline V and J ends were trimmed by 5 bases and 4 bases, with 15 bases remaining between them. Germline V lookup: CDR1 MNHEY, CDR2 SMNVEV (reference sequence). The CDR3 has 14 amino acids. CDR3 amino acids: CASSAGQRVYEQYL. The CDR3 nucleotides read TGTGCCAGCAGTGCGGGACAAAGGGTATACGAGCAGTACCTC.

The V call is TRBV13, the J call TRBJ1-1; D is perhaps TRBD1 (6 bases). Germline CDR1 PRHDT, CDR2 FYEKMQ (reference sequence). This CDR3 contains 14 residues. V lost 0 bases, J lost 11 bases, and 16 bases lay in between. CDR3 in amino acids: CASSLGTGFAPAFF. CDR3 nucleotide sequence: TGTGCCAGCAGCTTAGGGACAGGCTTTGCCCCGGCTTTCTTT.

This sequence joins TRBV18 and TRBJ2-3, with TRBD1 matching 9 bases. J lost 2 bases, V lost 8 bases, and 8 bases had no gene match. Germline CDR1 is KGHSH and CDR2 is LQKENI. The CDR3 has 15 residues. The CDR3 nucleotides read TGTGCCAGCGGTACAGGGGGCCCATACACAGATACGCAGTATTTT. Protein product: CASGTGGPYTDTQYF.

In this sample, this clone turned up once. This rearrangement joins TRBV2 to TRBJ2-7; D remains unclear. The CDR3 is made up of 11 amino acids. Germline-derived CDR1 and CDR2 are SNHLY and FYNNEI. V was clipped by 5 bases and J by 4 bases, with 6 bases between them. The chain's CDR3 is CASSRRYEQYF. The CDR3, as DNA: TGTGCCAGCAGTAGACGTTACGAGCAGTACTTC.

The rearrangement uses TRBV4-1 and TRBJ1-1; no clear D gene. The CDR3 is made up of 13 amino acids. Trimming cost V 4 bases and J 1 base, with 7 bases left between them. Germline V lookup: CDR1 MGHRA, CDR2 YSYEKL. The CDR3 here is CASSLTENTEAFF. CDR3 nucleotide sequence: TGCGCCAGCAGCCTTACAGAGAACACTGAAGCTTTCTTT.

J is TRBJ1-1 and V is TRBV6-6; the match to TRBD1 covers 10 bases. Germline V gene sequence: CDR1 MNHNY, CDR2 SVGAGI (reference sequence). The CDR3 spans 15 residues. V trimming: 7 bases; J trimming: 0 bases; junction bases outside the gene matches: 5. CDR3 region: CASIWGQGLNTEAFF. The DNA for the CDR3 is TGTGCCAGCATATGGGGACAGGGGTTGAACACTGAAGCTTTCTTT.